The sequence of this T cell receptor beta chain was determined in a study of T-cell memory formation after mild COVID-19. Germline assignment: CDR1 SQVTM and CDR2 ANQGSEA. The length of the CDR3 is 11 residues. V shed 5 bases and J shed 10 bases, with 14 bases lying between them. TCRdb processed the 5' RACE reads anew with MiXCR; each CDR3 protein has one entry. The sample yields a few hundred thousand distinct CDR3 sequences, roughly 13% seen once. V is TRBV29-1 and J is TRBJ2-5; D is unclear. This receptor was taken from a man aged 18 to 29 who had mild COVID-19 (a few samples of this study predate the infection). Cell type and time point are not known. Sequencing was performed on PBMCs or a T cell subset sorted from them (not recorded which). The CDR3 loop reads CSVSLSWVQYF. DNA of the CDR3: TGCAGCGTTTCCTTGTCGTGGGTCCAGTACTTC.